Below, 19 T cell receptor beta chains from the same sample are listed, as sequenced in a study of monozygotic twins with inflammatory bowel disease (dated by TCRdb to the late 2010s). Library preparation used 5' RACE. The sequencer was an Illumina HiSeq 2500. TCRdb reprocessed the reads; each CDR3 protein sequence makes one entry, and DNA is unavailable. The table for this sample shows about 440,000 distinct CDR3 sequences. The top ten hold about 2.4% of the sample. Sequencing was done on a sample of blood. These TCRs come from a human donor with ulcerative colitis or Crohn's disease, or a healthy co-twin of an affected twin (not recorded which).

The rearrangement joins TRBV7-9 to TRBJ2-2. The V gene's germline CDR1 is SEHNR and CDR2 FQNEAQ (reference sequence). This CDR3 is 14 amino acids long. The chain's CDR3 is CAPILAANTGELFF.

V gene TRBV5-1 combines with J gene TRBJ2-3; TCRdb lists TRBD1, though no DNA is available to test this call. This CDR3 has 15 amino acids. Germline V gene data show CDR1 as SGHRS and CDR2 as YFSETQ. The CDR3 here is CASSTLRGTTDTQYF.

The chain is built from TRBV2 and TRBJ2-5; the D call of TRBD1 rests on TCRdb alone, since no DNA is present to check it. There are 16 residues in the CDR3. Germline V gene data show CDR1 as SNHLY and CDR2 as FYNNEI. CDR3 sequence reads: CASSEGAGAPQETQYF.

This chain connects TRBV19 to TRBJ2-1. CDR1 LNHDA and CDR2 SQIVND come from the germline V gene (reference sequence). The CDR3 has 14 amino acids. This CDR3 is CASSINGRGNEQFF. The full variable domain, completed using reference TRBV19 and TRBJ2-1, is DGGITQSPKYLFRKEGQNVTLSCEQNLNHDAMYWYRQDPGQGLRLIYYSQIVNDFQKGDIAEGYSVSREKKESFPLTVTSAQKNPTAFYLCASSINGRGNEQFFGPGTRLTVL.

The J gene is TRBJ2-1, the V gene TRBV13; TCRdb proposes TRBD1, but this gene call is untestable without DNA. The CDR3 spans 13 residues. Germline CDR1 PRHDT, CDR2 FYEKMQ (reference sequence). The CDR3 spells CASTSRGLDEQFF.

The chain carries TRBV7-2 and TRBJ1-2; the D call from TCRdb, TRBD1, cannot be confirmed without DNA. The CDR3 has 15 amino acids. Per the germline V gene, CDR1 is SGHTA and CDR2 is FQGNSA. Here the CDR3 reads CASSPMRGNGYGYTF.

This sequence joins TRBV6-1 and TRBJ2-1. This CDR3 has 14 amino acids. Per the germline V gene, CDR1 is MNHNS and CDR2 is SASEGT. Here the CDR3 reads CASLSGQSYNEQFF.

V gene TRBV21-1 combines with J gene TRBJ1-2; absent DNA, TCRdb's TRBD1 call cannot be checked. TRBV21-1 is flagged as a pseudogene. The CDR3 totals 19 residues. The CDR3: CASSKEDRRGLLPGIGYTF.

This chain connects TRBV12-1 to TRBJ2-1; with no DNA, the TCRdb D assignment of TRBD1 cannot be verified. TRBV12-1 constitutes a pseudogene. The CDR3 is made up of 16 amino acids. CDR3 sequence reads: CASSFPGQGNNNEQFF.

V and J are TRBV9 and TRBJ2-5; the TCRdb call, TRBD1, lacks DNA for checking. CDR1 and CDR2 from the germline V gene are SGDLS and YYNGEE. This CDR3 is built from 15 residues. CDR3: CASSVGGTEGETQYF.

The chain carries TRBV28 and TRBJ1-1. This CDR3 is 11 amino acids long. CDR1 and CDR2 (germline): MDHEN, SYDVKM. CDR3 protein: CATAGGTEAFF.

V is TRBV20-1 and J is TRBJ2-5; the TRBD2 assignment by TCRdb is unverifiable without DNA. CDR1 DFQATT and CDR2 SNEGSKA come from the germline V gene (reference sequence). The CDR3 spans 16 residues. The CDR3 is CSARPTSGNPKETQYF.

This chain connects TRBV30 to TRBJ2-1; with no DNA, the TCRdb D assignment of TRBD1 cannot be verified. The CDR3 is 15 amino acids. Germline V gene sequence: CDR1 GTSNPN, CDR2 SVGIG (reference sequence). CDR3 amino acids: CAWSVSGHSYNEQFF.

This chain uses TRBV25-1 with TRBJ1-6. Germline V gene data show CDR1 as MGHDK and CDR2 as SYGVNS. This CDR3 has 11 amino acids. The CDR3 spells CASNGPVALHF.

The CDR3 is CASSSYNLVNEQFF. This sequence joins TRBV7-9 and TRBJ2-1. This CDR3 has 14 amino acids. CDR1 is SEHNR and CDR2 is FQNEAQ in the germline V gene (reference sequence).

The chain recombines TRBV12-3 or TRBV12-4 with TRBJ1-1; TCRdb lists TRBD1, though no DNA is available to test this call. The CDR3 contains 12 residues. The CDR3 is CASISRGTEAFF.

The V gene is TRBV18, the J gene TRBJ2-7. The CDR3 is 15 amino acids. In germline, CDR1 is KGHSH, CDR2 LQKENI. CDR3 sequence reads: CASSTSIEGLGEQYF.

The chain recombines TRBV5-1 with TRBJ1-4. Germline V gene sequence: CDR1 SGHRS, CDR2 YFSETQ. The CDR3 runs to 16 residues. The CDR3 region is CASSLVDSSTNENLFF.

V usage is TRBV12-3 or TRBV12-4 and J usage is TRBJ2-3; checking the TCRdb D call of TRBD2 is not possible without DNA. This CDR3 spans 14 amino acids. CDR3 sequence: CASSFSSGTDTQYF.